This paragraph covers one T cell receptor (beta chain) sequence. The data are from a study of CD8 T cells in Susac syndrome. Study in general: There were Susac syndrome patients who were therapy-naive at blood draw, others on corticosteroids, and others on intravenous immunoglobulin alone.

The CDR3 is 16 residues long. CDR1 is DFQATT, CDR2 SNEGSKA, per germline (reference sequence). The V gene end was trimmed by 2 bases and the J gene end by 2 bases; junction bases not matched to a gene: 10. In blood CD8+ and CD4+ T cells, TCR beta underwent sequencing. The RNA, about 0.5 to 1 ug, was put through reverse transcription using random hexamers. The TCR beta CDR3 was amplified by immunoSEQ multiplex PCR across 54 Vbeta, 13 Jbeta. TCRdb ran MiXCR on the immunoSEQ multiplex PCR reads and lists one entry per CDR3 protein. The table shows about 190,000 distinct CDR3 sequences, with roughly 94% occurring only once.

The source material was CD8+ T cells from PBMCs. The clonotype was recovered from a human donor with Susac syndrome. The chain employs TRBV20-1 and TRBJ2-3, with 7 bases fitting TRBD1. The CDR3 spells CSARLGQALFTDTQYF. In DNA, the CDR3 is TGCAGTGCTAGACTAGGACAGGCCCTTTTCACAGATACGCAGTATTTT.